This T cell receptor beta chain derives from a study of CD8 T cells in Susac syndrome. The authors negatively isolated CD8+ and CD4+ T cells and FACS-enriched TEMRA cells. The V and J ends lost 6 bases and 4 bases respectively, with 15 bases between them. This CDR3 contains 13 residues. CDR1 is DFQATT and CDR2 is SNEGSKA in the germline V gene (reference sequence). Random hexamers were used to reverse transcribe the RNA input (0.5 to 1 ug). From the immunoSEQ multiplex PCR reads, TCRdb called clonotypes with MiXCR, one entry per CDR3 protein. The repertoire consists of approximately 120,000 distinct CDR3 sequences, with around 94% occurring once and the leading ten covering under 0.095%.

The source of this sequence is a human donor in good health. The sample comprised CD4+ T cells from PBMCs. The rearrangement joins TRBV20-1 to TRBJ2-5; either TRBD1 or TRBD2 may fit D (7 bases each). CDR3 nucleotides: TGCAGTGCCAGCGGGACAGCGGCAGAGACCCAGTACTTC. This translates into CSASGTAAETQYF.